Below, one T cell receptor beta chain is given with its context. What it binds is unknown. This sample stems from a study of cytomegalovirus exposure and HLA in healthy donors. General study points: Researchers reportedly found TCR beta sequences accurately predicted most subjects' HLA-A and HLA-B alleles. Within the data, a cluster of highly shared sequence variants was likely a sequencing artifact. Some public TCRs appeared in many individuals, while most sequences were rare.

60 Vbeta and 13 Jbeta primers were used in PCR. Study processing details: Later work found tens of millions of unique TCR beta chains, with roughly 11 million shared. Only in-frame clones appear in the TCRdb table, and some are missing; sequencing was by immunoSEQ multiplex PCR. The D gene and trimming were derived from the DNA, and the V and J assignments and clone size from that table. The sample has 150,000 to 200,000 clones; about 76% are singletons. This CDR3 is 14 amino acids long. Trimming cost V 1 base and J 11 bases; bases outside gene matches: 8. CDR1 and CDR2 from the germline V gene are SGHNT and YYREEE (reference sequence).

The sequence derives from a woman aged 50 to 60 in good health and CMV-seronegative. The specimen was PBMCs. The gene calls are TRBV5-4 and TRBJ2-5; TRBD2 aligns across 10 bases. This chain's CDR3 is CASSLTSGIGEQYF. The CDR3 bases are TGTGCCAGCAGCTTGACTAGCGGGATAGGTGAGCAGTACTTC.